These T cell receptor beta chains were read from a single sample in a study of blood T cell repertoires in COVID-19. The table came from immunoSEQ multiplex PCR; TCRdb's copy has only in-frame clones and leaves some out. Of around 370,000 clones in the sample, approximately 90% were seen once. Sample: peripheral blood. The receptor source for this set is a woman aged 18-35 years who had recovered from COVID-19. CDR3s include the opening cysteine and the closing phenylalanine or tryptophan. D genes are given only for firm matches. Expanded clones are given a class, and other clones once, few, many or no size at all.

cdr3_nt: TGTGCCAGCCGGGACCCAGGGACAGGGGACACCGGGGAGCTGTTTTTT
cdr3_aa: CASRDPGTGDTGELFF
j_call: TRBJ2-2
v_call: TRBV2
clone_size: NA
d_call: TRBD1

cdr3_nt: TGTGCCAGCAGACTAAGAGATACGCAGTATTTT
cdr3_aa: CASRLRDTQYF
j_call: TRBJ2-3
v_call: TRBV11-3
clone_size: NA
d_call: NA

cdr3_nt: TGTGCTAGTGGAGCCGGACAGGGGAGGCAGCCCCAGCATTTT
cdr3_aa: CASGAGQGRQPQHF
j_call: TRBJ1-5
v_call: TRBV12-5
clone_size: once
d_call: TRBD1

cdr3_nt: TGTGCCAGCAGCGTCCTAGCGCAACACAATGAGCAGTTCTTC
cdr3_aa: CASSVLAQHNEQFF
j_call: TRBJ2-1
v_call: TRBV9
clone_size: NA
d_call: NA

cdr3_nt: TGTGCCAGCAGCTTAAGTACGGGGACAGGGGATGAAAAACTGTTTTTT
cdr3_aa: CASSLSTGTGDEKLFF
j_call: TRBJ1-4
v_call: TRBV13
clone_size: NA
d_call: TRBD1

cdr3_nt: TGTGCCAGCAGTTTAAGGCGGGAGCCATCCTACAATGAGCAGTTCTTC
cdr3_aa: CASSLRREPSYNEQFF
j_call: TRBJ2-1
v_call: TRBV27
clone_size: once
d_call: TRBD2

cdr3_nt: TGTGCCAGCAGGAAACTAGCGGGAGTGCAGTATTTT
cdr3_aa: CASRKLAGVQYF
j_call: TRBJ2-3
v_call: TRBV5-6
clone_size: once
d_call: TRBD2

cdr3_nt: TGTGCCAGCAGTCTAATTATTGACTATGGCTACACCTTC
cdr3_aa: CASSLIIDYGYTF
j_call: TRBJ1-2
v_call: TRBV6-6
clone_size: NA
d_call: NA

cdr3_nt: TGTGCCACCAGTGATTTTACTAACCACAATGAGCAGTTCTTC
cdr3_aa: CATSDFTNHNEQFF
j_call: TRBJ2-1
v_call: TRBV24-1
clone_size: NA
d_call: NA

cdr3_nt: TGTGCCATCAGTGACGACGCCGGGACTAGCGGACACAATGAGCAGTTCTTC
cdr3_aa: CAISDDAGTSGHNEQFF
j_call: TRBJ2-1
v_call: TRBV10-3
clone_size: NA
d_call: TRBD2

cdr3_nt: TGTGCCTCCAGCCCTAGCGGGAGGGCCCTGGGGAATGAGCAGTTCTTC
cdr3_aa: CASSPSGRALGNEQFF
j_call: TRBJ2-1
v_call: TRBV11-2
clone_size: NA
d_call: TRBD2

cdr3_nt: TGTGCCAGCAGCTTAGTATCCAGGGGCACTGGGGCCAACGTCCTGACTTTC
cdr3_aa: CASSLVSRGTGANVLTF
j_call: TRBJ2-6
v_call: TRBV7-9
clone_size: NA
d_call: NA

cdr3_nt: TGTGCCAGCAGCCCCGATGGTCACTGGGGCTACACCTTC
cdr3_aa: CASSPDGHWGYTF
j_call: TRBJ1-2
v_call: TRBV11-2
clone_size: NA
d_call: NA

cdr3_nt: TGTGCCAGCAGTCGTATACAGGGGGGTGGCTACACCTTC
cdr3_aa: CASSRIQGGGYTF
j_call: TRBJ1-2
v_call: TRBV7-8
clone_size: once
d_call: TRBD1

cdr3_nt: TGTGCCAGCACATCCCGGGGGTCCTATGGCTACACCTTC
cdr3_aa: CASTSRGSYGYTF
j_call: TRBJ1-2
v_call: TRBV5-4
clone_size: NA
d_call: NA

cdr3_nt: TGTGCCAGCAGTTACTTAGCGGAGACCTACAATGAGCAGTTCTTC
cdr3_aa: CASSYLAETYNEQFF
j_call: TRBJ2-1
v_call: TRBV6-2/TRBV6-3
clone_size: NA
d_call: NA

cdr3_nt: TGCGCCAGCAGCCAGGGACAGATCGGAAAACTGTTTTTT
cdr3_aa: CASSQGQIGKLFF
j_call: TRBJ1-4
v_call: TRBV4-3
clone_size: NA
d_call: TRBD1

cdr3_nt: TGTGCCATCTCGAGGGGGACTAGCGGATACAATGAGCAGTTCTTC
cdr3_aa: CAISRGTSGYNEQFF
j_call: TRBJ2-1
v_call: TRBV10-3
clone_size: NA
d_call: TRBD2

cdr3_nt: TGTGCCATCAGTGAGAAGGGGTCGAACACTGAAGCTTTCTTT
cdr3_aa: CAISEKGSNTEAFF
j_call: TRBJ1-1
v_call: TRBV10-3
clone_size: NA
d_call: NA

cdr3_nt: TGTGCCAGCAGCCGACAGATGATGAACACTGAAGCTTTCTTT
cdr3_aa: CASSRQMMNTEAFF
j_call: TRBJ1-1
v_call: TRBV7-9
clone_size: once
d_call: NA

cdr3_nt: TGTGCCAGCAGGCAGGGGTTGGCCACTGAAGCTTTCTTT
cdr3_aa: CASRQGLATEAFF
j_call: TRBJ1-1
v_call: TRBV5-4
clone_size: NA
d_call: NA

cdr3_nt: TGTGCCAGCAGCTTAAGGCTAGCGGGAGTGGCATACAATGAGCAGTTCTTC
cdr3_aa: CASSLRLAGVAYNEQFF
j_call: TRBJ2-1
v_call: TRBV7-2
clone_size: NA
d_call: TRBD2

cdr3_nt: TGTGCCAGCAGCCTCAGACAGGGCGAGTTTGAAAAACTGTTTTTT
cdr3_aa: CASSLRQGEFEKLFF
j_call: TRBJ1-4
v_call: TRBV7-2
clone_size: NA
d_call: TRBD1

cdr3_nt: TGTGCCAGCAGTAACAGGGGGGGATGGAACACTGAAGCTTTCTTT
cdr3_aa: CASSNRGGWNTEAFF
j_call: TRBJ1-1
v_call: TRBV25-1
clone_size: NA
d_call: TRBD1

cdr3_nt: TGCAGCGTTGAGGGACTTCACCCGGGGGTGGGCTACACCTTC
cdr3_aa: CSVEGLHPGVGYTF
j_call: TRBJ1-2
v_call: TRBV29-1
clone_size: NA
d_call: NA

cdr3_nt: TGTGCCAGCAGTCCGGGACAGTATAGCAATCAGCCCCAGCATTTT
cdr3_aa: CASSPGQYSNQPQHF
j_call: TRBJ1-5
v_call: TRBV6-2/TRBV6-3
clone_size: few
d_call: TRBD1

cdr3_nt: TGTGCCAGCTCACCACGTAAGACAGGGGTCGGAAACACCATATATTTT
cdr3_aa: CASSPRKTGVGNTIYF
j_call: TRBJ1-3
v_call: TRBV18
clone_size: NA
d_call: TRBD1

cdr3_nt: TGTGCCAGCTCACGGAGTGGGGCACTTTTTGGCTACACCTTC
cdr3_aa: CASSRSGALFGYTF
j_call: TRBJ1-2
v_call: TRBV18
clone_size: once
d_call: NA

cdr3_nt: TGTGCCAGTAGTATGGAGCCAGGACAGGTCTATGGCTACACCTTC
cdr3_aa: CASSMEPGQVYGYTF
j_call: TRBJ1-2
v_call: TRBV19
clone_size: NA
d_call: TRBD1

cdr3_nt: TGTGCCAGCAGCTTGATAGCGGGAGTATATACCGGGGAGCTGTTTTTT
cdr3_aa: CASSLIAGVYTGELFF
j_call: TRBJ2-2
v_call: TRBV5-6
clone_size: NA
d_call: TRBD2

cdr3_nt: TGTGCCAGCAGTTACTCAGCAGGGATTGAAAAACTGTTTTTT
cdr3_aa: CASSYSAGIEKLFF
j_call: TRBJ1-4
v_call: TRBV6-2/TRBV6-3
clone_size: NA
d_call: NA

cdr3_nt: TGTGCCAGCAGCCAAGGTGTATCCAGCACAGATACGCAGTATTTT
cdr3_aa: CASSQGVSSTDTQYF
j_call: TRBJ2-3
v_call: TRBV3-1/TRBV3-2
clone_size: NA
d_call: NA

cdr3_nt: TGTGCCTGGAGTGTGGATAGGGGAGCTTTCTTT
cdr3_aa: CAWSVDRGAFF
j_call: TRBJ1-1
v_call: TRBV30
clone_size: NA
d_call: NA

cdr3_nt: TGTGCCACCAGCAGAGGTAGGGAGGGAACTGAAGCTTTCTTT
cdr3_aa: CATSRGREGTEAFF
j_call: TRBJ1-1
v_call: TRBV15
clone_size: NA
d_call: NA

cdr3_nt: TGTGCCAGCAGTACCCTGGACAGCCTTAATGAAAAACTGTTTTTT
cdr3_aa: CASSTLDSLNEKLFF
j_call: TRBJ1-4
v_call: TRBV28
clone_size: NA
d_call: NA

cdr3_nt: TGTGCCTGGAACAAGCGGGGGTACAATGAGCAGTTCTTC
cdr3_aa: CAWNKRGYNEQFF
j_call: TRBJ2-1
v_call: TRBV30
clone_size: NA
d_call: TRBD2

cdr3_nt: TGCGCCAGCAGCCGGGCTGGAGCACAGGGTCACGGCTATGGCTACACCTTC
cdr3_aa: CASSRAGAQGHGYGYTF
j_call: TRBJ1-2
v_call: TRBV4-3
clone_size: NA
d_call: NA

cdr3_nt: TGTGCCAGCAGCTTAGCCCTAGGGGCTCACGGGGAGCTGTTTTTT
cdr3_aa: CASSLALGAHGELFF
j_call: TRBJ2-2
v_call: TRBV7-8
clone_size: NA
d_call: NA

cdr3_nt: TGTGCCACCAGCAGAGTGGACGGGATGGGTTATCAGCCCCAGCATTTT
cdr3_aa: CATSRVDGMGYQPQHF
j_call: TRBJ1-5
v_call: TRBV15
clone_size: NA
d_call: NA

cdr3_nt: TGTGCCAGCAGCCGCCTGTCGGGTAGTGCCGGGGAGCTGTTTTTT
cdr3_aa: CASSRLSGSAGELFF
j_call: TRBJ2-2
v_call: TRBV7-8
clone_size: NA
d_call: NA

cdr3_nt: TGTGCCAGCACCACCCGGGTTGCGGGATCGGATTCACCCCTCCACTTT
cdr3_aa: CASTTRVAGSDSPLHF
j_call: TRBJ1-6
v_call: TRBV6-6
clone_size: NA
d_call: NA

cdr3_nt: TGTGCCAGCAGCGCTCTCCTCGGGGGGGCACAGGGCTCACCCCTCCACTTT
cdr3_aa: CASSALLGGAQGSPLHF
j_call: TRBJ1-6
v_call: TRBV7-6
clone_size: NA
d_call: NA

cdr3_nt: TGTGCCAGCAGGATGCTAGCGGTGAACACCGGGGAGCTGTTTTTT
cdr3_aa: CASRMLAVNTGELFF
j_call: TRBJ2-2
v_call: TRBV6-5
clone_size: NA
d_call: TRBD2

cdr3_nt: TGTGCCAGCAGTTCGGGAGCGGGAGGGCCTATAAATGAGCAGTTCTTC
cdr3_aa: CASSSGAGGPINEQFF
j_call: TRBJ2-1
v_call: TRBV27
clone_size: NA
d_call: TRBD2

cdr3_nt: TGTGCCAGCAGTGAACCGGACTGGTACCAAGAGACCCAGTACTTC
cdr3_aa: CASSEPDWYQETQYF
j_call: TRBJ2-5
v_call: TRBV6-1
clone_size: once
d_call: NA

cdr3_nt: TGTGCCAGTAGTGGGCCGGATCTGAACACCGGGGAGCTGTTTTTT
cdr3_aa: CASSGPDLNTGELFF
j_call: TRBJ2-2
v_call: TRBV19
clone_size: NA
d_call: NA

cdr3_nt: TGTGCCAGCAGCCCATACGGGAACACCGGGGAGCTGTTTTTT
cdr3_aa: CASSPYGNTGELFF
j_call: TRBJ2-2
v_call: TRBV5-4
clone_size: NA
d_call: NA

cdr3_nt: TGTGCCAGCAGCATATCTAGCGGGAGGCCCCAAGAGACCCAGTACTTC
cdr3_aa: CASSISSGRPQETQYF
j_call: TRBJ2-5
v_call: TRBV7-6
clone_size: NA
d_call: TRBD2

cdr3_nt: TGCAGCGTTTCCAGACCAGCGGAGGCTGAAGCTTTCTTT
cdr3_aa: CSVSRPAEAEAFF
j_call: TRBJ1-1
v_call: TRBV29-1
clone_size: NA
d_call: NA

cdr3_nt: TGTGCCAGCTCACCTACAGGGTCCGACACTGAAGCTTTCTTT
cdr3_aa: CASSPTGSDTEAFF
j_call: TRBJ1-1
v_call: TRBV18
clone_size: NA
d_call: NA

cdr3_nt: TGTGCCAGCAGCTTGAATTCTTGGCACACCATATATTTT
cdr3_aa: CASSLNSWHTIYF
j_call: TRBJ1-3
v_call: TRBV5-4
clone_size: NA
d_call: NA

cdr3_nt: TGCGCCAGCAGCACAGTAATGGGCAATGAGCAGTTCTTC
cdr3_aa: CASSTVMGNEQFF
j_call: TRBJ2-1
v_call: TRBV5-1
clone_size: NA
d_call: NA

cdr3_nt: TGTGCCAGCAGCCAAGATCTTGGCAGCGGGGAGCTGTTTTTT
cdr3_aa: CASSQDLGSGELFF
j_call: TRBJ2-2
v_call: TRBV3-1/TRBV3-2
clone_size: NA
d_call: NA

cdr3_nt: TGCGCCAGCAGCGTAAATACAGGGTTGGGCAATCAGCCCCAGCATTTT
cdr3_aa: CASSVNTGLGNQPQHF
j_call: TRBJ1-5
v_call: TRBV4-1
clone_size: NA
d_call: NA